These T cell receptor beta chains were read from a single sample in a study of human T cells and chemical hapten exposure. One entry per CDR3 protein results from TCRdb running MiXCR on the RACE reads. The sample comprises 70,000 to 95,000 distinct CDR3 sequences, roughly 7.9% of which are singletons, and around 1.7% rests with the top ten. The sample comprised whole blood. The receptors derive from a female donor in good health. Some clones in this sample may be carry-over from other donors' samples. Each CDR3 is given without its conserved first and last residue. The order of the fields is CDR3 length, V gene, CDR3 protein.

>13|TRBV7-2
ASSLVFGRGYEAF
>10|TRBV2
ASYRAANVLT
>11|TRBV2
ASSETVRGGYT
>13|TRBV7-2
ASSLSVPRNSPLH
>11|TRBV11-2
ASSQIRKGEAF
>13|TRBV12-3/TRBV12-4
ASGETGGTYNEQF
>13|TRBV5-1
ASSLQGRGNEKLF
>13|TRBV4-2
ASSQEQGRNSPLH
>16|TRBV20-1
SARDGTRDGALNSPLH
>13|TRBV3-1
ASSHALAGSFVQY
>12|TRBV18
ASSPAPSSYEQY
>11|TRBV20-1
SAKAGGLPEQY
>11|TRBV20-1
SAEDEANYGYT
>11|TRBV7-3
ASSLKGGGKAF
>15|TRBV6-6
ASSFSRGGNSNQPQH
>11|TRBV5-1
ASSLQGRGEQY
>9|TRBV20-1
SALETYEQY
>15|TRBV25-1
ASSETSTGRRTGELF
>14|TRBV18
ASSPQPLAKTGGAF
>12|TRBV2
ASSSPTGKTPLH
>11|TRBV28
ASSGALSYEQY
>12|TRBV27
ASSPRQSNQPQH
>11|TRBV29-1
SVVRAGEETQY
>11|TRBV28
ASITRAPYEQY
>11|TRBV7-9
ASSSSGATEAF
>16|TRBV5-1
ASSTESSGGASTDTQY
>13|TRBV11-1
ASSLFPSSVQKQY
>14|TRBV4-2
ASSQDPGTGGTEAF
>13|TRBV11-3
ASSETGVRGDEQF
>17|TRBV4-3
ASSQDGTSGGRTTDTQY
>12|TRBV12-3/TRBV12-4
ASSGTGRNYGYT
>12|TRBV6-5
ASSYDRATDTQY
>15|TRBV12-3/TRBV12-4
ASSNPPGSSYNSPLN
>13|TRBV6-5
ASRLERGSTDTQY
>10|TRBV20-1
SAPSRGTEAF
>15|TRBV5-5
ASSLGKGQLLAGELF
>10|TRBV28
AIVSGGNEQY
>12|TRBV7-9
ASRSTIINTEAF
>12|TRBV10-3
AISESVSSYEQY
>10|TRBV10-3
AISESRDHQF
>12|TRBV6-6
ASSTGTGVQPQH
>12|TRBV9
ASSVGGRTGELF
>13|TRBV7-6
ASSSIAVSTDTQY
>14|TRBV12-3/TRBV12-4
ASSQLPGTVNTEAF
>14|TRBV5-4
ASSLAGTGFRETQY
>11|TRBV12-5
ASGLDAVHGYT
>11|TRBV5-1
ASTRTGHTEAF
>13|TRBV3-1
ASSQYGGVNQPQH
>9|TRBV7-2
ASSLEAEAF
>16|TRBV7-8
ASSLGTRQDRGKTEAF
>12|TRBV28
ASSFGGSTDTQY
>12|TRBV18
ASSLNRVAETQY
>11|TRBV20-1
SVPGQETYEQY
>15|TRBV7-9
ASSFYEGGASTDTQY
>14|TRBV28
ASSATDWVATDTQY